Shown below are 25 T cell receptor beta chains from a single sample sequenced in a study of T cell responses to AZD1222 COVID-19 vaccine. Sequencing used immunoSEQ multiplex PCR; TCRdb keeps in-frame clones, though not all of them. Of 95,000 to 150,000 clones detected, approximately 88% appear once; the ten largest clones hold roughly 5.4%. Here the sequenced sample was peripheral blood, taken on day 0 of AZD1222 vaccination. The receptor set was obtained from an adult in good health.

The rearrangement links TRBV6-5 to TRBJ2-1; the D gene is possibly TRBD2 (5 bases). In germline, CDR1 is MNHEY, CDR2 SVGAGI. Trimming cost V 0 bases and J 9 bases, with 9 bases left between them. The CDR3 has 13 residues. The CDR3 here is CASSYSLVSEQFF. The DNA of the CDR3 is TGTGCCAGCAGTTACTCACTAGTGAGTGAGCAGTTCTTC.

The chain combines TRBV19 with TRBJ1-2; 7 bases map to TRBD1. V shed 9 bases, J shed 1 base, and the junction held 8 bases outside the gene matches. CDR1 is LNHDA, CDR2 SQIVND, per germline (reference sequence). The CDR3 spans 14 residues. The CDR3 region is CASAPRGFNYGYTF. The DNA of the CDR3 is TGTGCCAGCGCCCCCAGGGGGTTTAACTATGGCTACACCTTC. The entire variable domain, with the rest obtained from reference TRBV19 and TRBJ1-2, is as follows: DGGITQSPKYLFRKEGQNVTLSCEQNLNHDAMYWYRQDPGQGLRLIYYSQIVNDFQKGDIAEGYSVSREKKESFPLTVTSAQKNPTAFYLCASAPRGFNYGYTFGSGTRLTVV.

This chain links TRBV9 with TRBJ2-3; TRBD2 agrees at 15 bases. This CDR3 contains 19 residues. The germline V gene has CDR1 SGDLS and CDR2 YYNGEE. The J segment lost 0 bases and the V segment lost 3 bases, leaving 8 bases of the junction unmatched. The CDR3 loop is CASSAGLAGGTSSTDTQYF. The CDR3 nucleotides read TGTGCCAGCAGCGCGGGACTAGCGGGGGGTACATCTAGCACAGATACGCAGTATTTT.

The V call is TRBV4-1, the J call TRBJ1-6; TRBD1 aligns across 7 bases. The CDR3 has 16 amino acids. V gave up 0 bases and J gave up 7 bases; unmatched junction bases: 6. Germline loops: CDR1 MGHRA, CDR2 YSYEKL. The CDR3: CASSQEGGGGNSPLHF. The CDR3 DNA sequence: TGCGCCAGCAGCCAAGAAGGGGGAGGGGGCAATTCACCCCTCCACTTT.

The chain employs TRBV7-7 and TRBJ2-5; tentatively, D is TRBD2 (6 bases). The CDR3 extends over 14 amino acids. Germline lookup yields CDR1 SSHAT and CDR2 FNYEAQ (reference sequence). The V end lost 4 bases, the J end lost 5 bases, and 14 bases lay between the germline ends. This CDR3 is CASSWAEGGETQYF. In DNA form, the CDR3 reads TGTGCCAGCAGCTGGGCCGAGGGAGGCGAGACCCAGTACTTC.

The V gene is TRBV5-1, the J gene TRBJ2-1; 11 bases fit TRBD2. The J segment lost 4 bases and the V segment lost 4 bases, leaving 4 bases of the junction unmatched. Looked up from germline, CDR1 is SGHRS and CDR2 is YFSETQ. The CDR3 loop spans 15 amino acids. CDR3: CASSLSGGDYNEQFF. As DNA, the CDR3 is TGCGCCAGCAGCCTTAGCGGGGGGGATTACAATGAGCAGTTCTTC.

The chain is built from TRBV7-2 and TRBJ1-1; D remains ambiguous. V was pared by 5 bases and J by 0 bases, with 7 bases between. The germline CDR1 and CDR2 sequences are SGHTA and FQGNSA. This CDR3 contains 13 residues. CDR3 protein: CASSPGMNTEAFF. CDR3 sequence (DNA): TGTGCCAGCAGCCCGGGAATGAACACTGAAGCTTTCTTT. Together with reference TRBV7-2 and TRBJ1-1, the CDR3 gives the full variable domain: GAGVSQSPSNKVTEKGKDVELRCDPISGHTALYWYRQSLGQGLEFLIYFQGNSAPDKSGLPSDRFSAERTGGSVSTLTIQRTQQEDSAVYLCASSPGMNTEAFFGQGTRLTVV.

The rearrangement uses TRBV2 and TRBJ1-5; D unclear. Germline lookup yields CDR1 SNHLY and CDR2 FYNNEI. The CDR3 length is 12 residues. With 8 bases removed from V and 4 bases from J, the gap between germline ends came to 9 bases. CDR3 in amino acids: CASGPLNQPQHF. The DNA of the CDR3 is TGTGCCAGCGGACCGCTAAATCAGCCCCAGCATTTT. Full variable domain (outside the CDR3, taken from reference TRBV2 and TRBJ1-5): EPEVTQTPSHQVTQMGQEVILRCVPISNHLYFYWYRQILGQKVEFLVSFYNNEISEKSEIFDDQFSVERPDGSNFTLKIRSTKLEDSAMYFCASGPLNQPQHFGDGTRLSIL.

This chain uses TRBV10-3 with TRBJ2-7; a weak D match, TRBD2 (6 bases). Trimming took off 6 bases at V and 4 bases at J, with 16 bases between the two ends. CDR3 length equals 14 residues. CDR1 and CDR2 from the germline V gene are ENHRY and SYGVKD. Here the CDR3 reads CAISRDLNYYEQYF. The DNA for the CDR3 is TGTGCCATCAGCCGGGACTTAAATTATTACGAGCAGTACTTC.

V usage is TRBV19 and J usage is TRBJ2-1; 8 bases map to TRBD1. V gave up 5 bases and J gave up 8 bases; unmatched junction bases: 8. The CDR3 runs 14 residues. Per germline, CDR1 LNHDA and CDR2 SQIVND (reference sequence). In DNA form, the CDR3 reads TGTGCCAGTAGTCCCCTGGACAGGGTCGATGAGCAGTTCTTC. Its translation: CASSPLDRVDEQFF. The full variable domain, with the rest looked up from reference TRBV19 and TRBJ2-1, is DGGITQSPKYLFRKEGQNVTLSCEQNLNHDAMYWYRQDPGQGLRLIYYSQIVNDFQKGDIAEGYSVSREKKESFPLTVTSAQKNPTAFYLCASSPLDRVDEQFFGPGTRLTVL.

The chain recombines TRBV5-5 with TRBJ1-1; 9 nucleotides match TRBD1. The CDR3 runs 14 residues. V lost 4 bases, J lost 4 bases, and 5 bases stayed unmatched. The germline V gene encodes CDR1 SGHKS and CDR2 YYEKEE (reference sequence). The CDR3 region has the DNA TGTGCCAGCAGCGGACAGGGGTGGGGCACTGAAGCTTTCTTT. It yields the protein CASSGQGWGTEAFF. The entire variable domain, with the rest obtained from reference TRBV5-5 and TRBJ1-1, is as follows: DAGVTQSPTHLIKTRGQQVTLRCSPISGHKSVSWYQQVLGQGPQFIFQYYEKEERGRGNFPDRFSARQFPNYSSELNVNALLLGDSALYLCASSGQGWGTEAFFGQGTRLTVV.

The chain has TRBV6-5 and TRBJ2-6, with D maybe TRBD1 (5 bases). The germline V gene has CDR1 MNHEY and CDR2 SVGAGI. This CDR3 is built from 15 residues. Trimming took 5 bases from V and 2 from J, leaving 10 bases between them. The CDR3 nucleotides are TGTGCCAGCAGTCACAGGATTACTGGGGCCAACGTCCTGACTTTC. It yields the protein CASSHRITGANVLTF.

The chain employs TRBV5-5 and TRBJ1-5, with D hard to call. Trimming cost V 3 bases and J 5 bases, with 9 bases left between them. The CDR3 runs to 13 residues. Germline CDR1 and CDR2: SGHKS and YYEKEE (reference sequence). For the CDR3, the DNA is TGTGCCAGCAGCTGGGATTTAGATCAGCCCCAGCATTTT. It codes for CASSWDLDQPQHF.

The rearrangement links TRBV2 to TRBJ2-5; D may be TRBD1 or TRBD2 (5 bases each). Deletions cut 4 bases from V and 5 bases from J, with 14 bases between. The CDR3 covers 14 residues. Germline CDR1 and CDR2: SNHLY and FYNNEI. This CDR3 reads CASSASGTGETQYF. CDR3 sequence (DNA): TGTGCCAGCAGTGCCTCCGGGACCGGCGAGACCCAGTACTTC.

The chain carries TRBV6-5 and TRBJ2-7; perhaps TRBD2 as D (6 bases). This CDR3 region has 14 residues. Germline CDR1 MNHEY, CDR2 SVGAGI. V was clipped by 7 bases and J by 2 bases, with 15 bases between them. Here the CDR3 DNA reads TGTGCCAGCACAGCGGGTACTGTTCCCTACGAGCAGTACTTC. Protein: CASTAGTVPYEQYF.

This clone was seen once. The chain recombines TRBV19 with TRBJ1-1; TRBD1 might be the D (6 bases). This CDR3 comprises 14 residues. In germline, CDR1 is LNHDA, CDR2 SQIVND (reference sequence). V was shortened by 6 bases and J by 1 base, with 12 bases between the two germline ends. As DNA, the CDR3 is TGTGCCAGTAGATTAGGGGGGGAGAACACTGAAGCTTTCTTT. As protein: CASRLGGENTEAFF.

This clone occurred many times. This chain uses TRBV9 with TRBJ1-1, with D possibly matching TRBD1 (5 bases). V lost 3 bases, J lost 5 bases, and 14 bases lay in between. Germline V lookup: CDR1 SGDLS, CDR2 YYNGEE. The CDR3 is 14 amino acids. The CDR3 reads CASSAIDGGTEAFF. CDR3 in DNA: TGTGCCAGCAGCGCCATAGATGGGGGGACTGAAGCTTTCTTT. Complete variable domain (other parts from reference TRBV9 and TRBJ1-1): DSGVTQTPKHLITATGQRVTLRCSPRSGDLSVYWYQQSLDQGLQFLIQYYNGEERAKGNILERFSAQQFPDLHSELNLSSLELGDSALYFCASSAIDGGTEAFFGQGTRLTVV.

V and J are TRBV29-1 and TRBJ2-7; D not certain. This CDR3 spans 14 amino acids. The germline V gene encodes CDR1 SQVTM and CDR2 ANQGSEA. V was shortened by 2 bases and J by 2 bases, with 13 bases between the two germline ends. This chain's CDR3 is CSVEFSPETYEQYF. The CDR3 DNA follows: TGCAGCGTTGAATTTTCCCCAGAAACCTACGAGCAGTACTTC.

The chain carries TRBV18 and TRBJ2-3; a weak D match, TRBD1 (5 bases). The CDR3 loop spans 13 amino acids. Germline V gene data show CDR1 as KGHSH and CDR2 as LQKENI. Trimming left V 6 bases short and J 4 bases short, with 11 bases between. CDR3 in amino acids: CASSLQGADTQYF. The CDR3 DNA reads TGTGCCAGCTCCCTCCAGGGCGCAGATACGCAGTATTTT.

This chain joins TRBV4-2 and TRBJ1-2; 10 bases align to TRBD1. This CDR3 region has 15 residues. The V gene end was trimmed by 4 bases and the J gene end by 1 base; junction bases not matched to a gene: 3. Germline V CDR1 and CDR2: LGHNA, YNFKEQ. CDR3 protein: CASSLGQGGNYGYTF. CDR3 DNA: TGTGCCAGCAGCCTCGGACAGGGGGGTAACTATGGCTACACCTTC.

The CDR3 region is CASSWPTSGSTASYNEQFF. In nucleotides, the CDR3 is TGCGCCAGCAGCTGGCCGACTAGCGGGAGTACTGCTTCCTACAATGAGCAGTTCTTC. The rearrangement links TRBV5-1 to TRBJ2-1, with 12 bases fitting TRBD2. Germline loops: CDR1 SGHRS, CDR2 YFSETQ. J lost 1 base, V lost 3 bases, and 11 bases had no gene match. The CDR3 runs to 19 residues.

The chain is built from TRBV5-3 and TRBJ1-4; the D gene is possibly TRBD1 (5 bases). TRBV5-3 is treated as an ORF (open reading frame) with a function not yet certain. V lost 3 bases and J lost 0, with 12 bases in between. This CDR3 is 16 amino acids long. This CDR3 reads CARSSRRGSTNEKLFF. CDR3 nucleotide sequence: TGTGCCAGAAGCTCCCGGAGGGGATCAACTAATGAAAAACTGTTTTTT.

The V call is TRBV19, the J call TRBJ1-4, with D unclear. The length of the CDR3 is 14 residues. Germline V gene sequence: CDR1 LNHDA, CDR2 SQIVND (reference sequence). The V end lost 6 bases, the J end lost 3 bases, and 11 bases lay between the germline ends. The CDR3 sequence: CASSPRTANEKLFF. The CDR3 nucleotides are TGTGCCAGTAGCCCCCGGACGGCTAATGAAAAACTGTTTTTT.

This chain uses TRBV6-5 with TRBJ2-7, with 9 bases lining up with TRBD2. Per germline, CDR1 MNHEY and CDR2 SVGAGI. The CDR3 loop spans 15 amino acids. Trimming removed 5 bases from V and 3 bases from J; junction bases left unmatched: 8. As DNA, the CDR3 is TGTGCCAGCAGTATATCTAGCGGGATCCTCTACGAGCAGTACTTC. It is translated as CASSISSGILYEQYF.

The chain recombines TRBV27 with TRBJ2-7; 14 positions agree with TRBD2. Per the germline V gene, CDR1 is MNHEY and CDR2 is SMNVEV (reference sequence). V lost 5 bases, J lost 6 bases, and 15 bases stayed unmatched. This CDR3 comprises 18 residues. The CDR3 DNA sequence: TGTGCCAGCAGTAAGCTCGGGACTAGCGGGAGAGGTACCGGCGAGCAGTACTTC. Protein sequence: CASSKLGTSGRGTGEQYF.